The table lists the clone carrying this TCR beta chain with a few counts. What it binds is unknown. Germline V gene sequence: CDR1 SQVTM, CDR2 ANQGSEA. V dropped 2 bases and J dropped 0; count of bases not matched to a gene: 0. The CDR3 is made up of 13 amino acids. This sample was taken from a study of CD8 T cells in ankylosing spondylitis. The study, taken as a whole, reports: Clones linked with disease were CD8+ and fairly uncommon in the peripheral blood. Enrichment of disease-linked clones was reportedly significant in matched ankylosing spondylitis synovial fluid. A TCR beta motif of eight highly homologous variants appeared characteristic of ankylosing spondylitis blood.

TCR beta libraries were made by quantitative 5'-RACE with molecular barcodes. MiXCR, applied by TCRdb to the 5' RACE reads, yields one record per CDR3 protein. The repertoire holds roughly 230,000 distinct CDR3 sequences, with 15% to 20% as singletons. The sequence was collected from a male donor with ankylosing spondylitis or in good health (not recorded which). Sequencing input: blood, either unsorted or a sorted T cell fraction (not recorded which). The V call is TRBV29-1, the J call TRBJ2-7; TRBD2 agrees at 8 bases. The CDR3 region has the DNA TGCAGCGTTGAAAGCGGGAGCTCCTACGAGCAGTACTTC. Translated, it gives CSVESGSSYEQYF.